The 8 T cell receptor beta chains below all came from one sample that was sequenced in a study of blood T cell repertoires in COVID-19. Data came from immunoSEQ multiplex PCR; TCRdb stores just in-frame clones and leaves some out. The data hold roughly 250,000 clones, with about 82% observed a single time. The specimen sequenced was PBMCs or T cells enriched from blood (not recorded which). The receptors were gathered from a woman in her forties or fifties who had recovered from COVID-19.

The chain joins TRBV4-1 to TRBJ1-2, with TRBD1 as a possible D gene (6 bases). Germline CDR1 reads MGHRA; CDR2 reads YSYEKL. The CDR3 runs 15 residues. The V and J ends lost 4 bases and 1 base respectively, with 13 bases between them. The CDR3 nucleotides read TGCGCCAGCAGCCCGTCCGGGACAATTAACTATGGCTACACCTTC. Protein product: CASSPSGTINYGYTF.

This clone was observed a single time. This chain connects TRBV7-2 to TRBJ2-5; the match to TRBD1 covers 9 bases. With V trimmed by 4 bases and J by 3 bases, 9 bases remained unmatched. The length of the CDR3 is 16 residues. Germline CDR1 and CDR2: SGHTA and FQGNSA. CDR3 nucleotides: TGTGCCAGCAGCTCCCCCCCGGGACAGGGCAAAGAGACCCAGTACTTC. Residues: CASSSPPGQGKETQYF.

The V and J genes are TRBV28 and TRBJ1-2, with TRBD1 identical over 9 bases. Germline V lookup: CDR1 MDHEN, CDR2 SYDVKM. J gave up 2 bases and V 6 bases, and 4 bases lay outside the gene matches. CDR3 length equals 14 residues. CDR3 in amino acids: CASRGQGSNYGYTF. The CDR3 DNA reads as TGTGCCAGCAGGGGACAGGGTTCGAACTATGGCTACACCTTC.

This chain joins TRBV27 and TRBJ2-4, with 7 bases identical to TRBD1. CDR3 length: 15 amino acids. J lost 3 bases, V lost 5 bases, and 7 bases had no gene match. CDR1 is MNHEY, CDR2 SMNVEV, per germline (reference sequence). CDR3 residues: CASSRDRAVKNIQYF. The DNA of the CDR3 is TGTGCCAGCAGTCGTGACAGGGCGGTCAAAAACATTCAGTACTTC.

The chain is built from TRBV28 and TRBJ1-2; no firm D call. Looked up from germline, CDR1 is MDHEN and CDR2 is SYDVKM. The CDR3 sequence is 12 residues long. The V end lost 1 base, the J end lost 5 bases, and 5 bases lay between the germline ends. The CDR3 region has the DNA TGTGCCAGCAGTTTATACGGGTATGGCTACACCTTC. Its translation: CASSLYGYGYTF.

This rearrangement joins TRBV21-1 to TRBJ1-1; TRBD1 is the table's D call, not checked against the DNA. TRBV21-1 is a pseudogene segment. CDR3 length equals 15 residues. The CDR3: CASSKYGREDTEAFF. CDR3 nucleotide sequence: TGTGCCAGCAGCAAATATGGCAGGGAAGACACTGAAGCTTTCTTT.

This sequence joins TRBV3-1 (or the pseudogene TRBV3-2) and TRBJ1-2, with D perhaps matching TRBD1 (5 bases). The V end lost 2 bases, the J end lost 2 bases, and 18 bases lay between the germline ends. The CDR3 totals 17 residues. Germline-derived CDR1 and CDR2 are LGHDT and YNNKEL (reference sequence). Here the CDR3 DNA reads TGTGCCAGCAGCCAAATCATTTCAGGGACTTTAAACTATGGCTACACCTTC. Its protein is CASSQIISGTLNYGYTF.

There are a few counts of this clone. The chain uses TRBV18 and TRBJ1-6; TRBD1 agrees at 9 bases. Germline-derived CDR1 and CDR2 are KGHSH and LQKENI. The V segment lost 1 base and the J segment 10 bases; nucleotides outside the gene matches: 8. The CDR3 is 16 residues long. CDR3 loop: CASSPLGTGQQSPLHF. Here the CDR3 DNA reads TGTGCCAGCTCACCACTCGGGACAGGGCAACAGTCACCCCTCCACTTT.